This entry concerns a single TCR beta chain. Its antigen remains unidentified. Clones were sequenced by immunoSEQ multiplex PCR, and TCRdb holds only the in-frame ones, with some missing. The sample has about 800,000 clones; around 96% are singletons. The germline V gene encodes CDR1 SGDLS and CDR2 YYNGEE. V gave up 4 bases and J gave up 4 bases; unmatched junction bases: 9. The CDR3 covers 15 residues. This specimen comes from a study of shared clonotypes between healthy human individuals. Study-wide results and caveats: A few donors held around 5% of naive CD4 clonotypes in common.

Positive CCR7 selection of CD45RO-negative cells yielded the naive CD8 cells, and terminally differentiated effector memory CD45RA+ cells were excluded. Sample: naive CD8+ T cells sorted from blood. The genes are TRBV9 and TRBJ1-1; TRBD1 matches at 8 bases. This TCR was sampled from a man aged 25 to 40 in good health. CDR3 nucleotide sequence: TGTGCCAGCAGCCAAATGACAGGGGCCCCCACTGAAGCTTTCTTT. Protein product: CASSQMTGAPTEAFF.